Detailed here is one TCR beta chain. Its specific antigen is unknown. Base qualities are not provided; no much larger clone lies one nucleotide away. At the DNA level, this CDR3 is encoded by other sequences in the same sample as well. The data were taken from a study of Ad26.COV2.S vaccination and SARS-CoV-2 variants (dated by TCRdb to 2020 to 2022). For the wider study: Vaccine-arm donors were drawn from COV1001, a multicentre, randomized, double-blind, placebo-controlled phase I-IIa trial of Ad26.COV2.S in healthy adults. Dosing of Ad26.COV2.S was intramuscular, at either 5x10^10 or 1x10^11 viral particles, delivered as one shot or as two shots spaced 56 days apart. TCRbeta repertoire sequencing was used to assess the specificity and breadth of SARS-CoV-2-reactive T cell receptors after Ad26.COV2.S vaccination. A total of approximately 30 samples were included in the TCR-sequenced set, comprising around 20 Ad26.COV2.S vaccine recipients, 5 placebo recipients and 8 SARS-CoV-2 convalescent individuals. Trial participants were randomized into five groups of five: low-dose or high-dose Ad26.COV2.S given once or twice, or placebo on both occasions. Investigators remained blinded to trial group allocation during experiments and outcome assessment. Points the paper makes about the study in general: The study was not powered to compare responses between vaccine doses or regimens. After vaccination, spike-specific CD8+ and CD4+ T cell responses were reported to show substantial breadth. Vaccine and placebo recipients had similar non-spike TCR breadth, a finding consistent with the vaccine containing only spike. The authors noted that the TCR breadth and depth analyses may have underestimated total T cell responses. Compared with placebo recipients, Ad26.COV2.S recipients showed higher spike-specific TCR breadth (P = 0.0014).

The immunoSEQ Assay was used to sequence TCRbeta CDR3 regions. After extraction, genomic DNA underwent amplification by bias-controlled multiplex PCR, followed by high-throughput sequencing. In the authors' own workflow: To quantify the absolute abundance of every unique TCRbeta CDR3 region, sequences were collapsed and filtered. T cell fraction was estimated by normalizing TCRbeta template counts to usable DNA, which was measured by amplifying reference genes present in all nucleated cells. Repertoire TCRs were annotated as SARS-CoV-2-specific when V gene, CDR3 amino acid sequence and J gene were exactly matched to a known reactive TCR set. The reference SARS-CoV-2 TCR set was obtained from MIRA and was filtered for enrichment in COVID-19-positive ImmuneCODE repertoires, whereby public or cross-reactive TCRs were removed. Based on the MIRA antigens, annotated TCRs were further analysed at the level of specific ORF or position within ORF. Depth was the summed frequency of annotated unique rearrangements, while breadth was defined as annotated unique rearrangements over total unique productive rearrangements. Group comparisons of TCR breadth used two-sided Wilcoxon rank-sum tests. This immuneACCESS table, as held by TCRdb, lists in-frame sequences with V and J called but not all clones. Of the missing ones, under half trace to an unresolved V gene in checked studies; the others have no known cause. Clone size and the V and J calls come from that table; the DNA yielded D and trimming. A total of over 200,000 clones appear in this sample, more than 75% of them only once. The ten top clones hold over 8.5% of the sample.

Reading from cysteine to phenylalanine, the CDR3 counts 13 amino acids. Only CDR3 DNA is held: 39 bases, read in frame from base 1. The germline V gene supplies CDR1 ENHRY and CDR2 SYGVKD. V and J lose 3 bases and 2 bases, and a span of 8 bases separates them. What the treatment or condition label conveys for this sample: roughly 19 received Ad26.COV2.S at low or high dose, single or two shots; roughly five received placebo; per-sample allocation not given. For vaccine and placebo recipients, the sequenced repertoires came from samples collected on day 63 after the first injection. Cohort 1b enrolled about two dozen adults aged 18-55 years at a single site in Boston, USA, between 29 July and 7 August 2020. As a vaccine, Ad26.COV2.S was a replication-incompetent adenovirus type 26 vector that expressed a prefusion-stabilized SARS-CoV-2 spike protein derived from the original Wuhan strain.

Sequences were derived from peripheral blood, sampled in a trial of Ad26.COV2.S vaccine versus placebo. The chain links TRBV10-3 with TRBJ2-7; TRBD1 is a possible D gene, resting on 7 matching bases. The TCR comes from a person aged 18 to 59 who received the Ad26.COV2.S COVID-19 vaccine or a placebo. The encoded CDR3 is CAISDRGAYEQYF. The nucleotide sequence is TGTGCCATCAGTGACAGGGGGGCCTACGAGCAGTACTTC.